This T cell receptor (beta chain) was sequenced during a study of shared clonotypes between healthy human individuals. Study background: Per-donor plates numbered three CD4 naive, three CD4 memory, two CD8 naive and one CD8 memory.

TCRdb keeps only in-frame clones here, not all; method: immunoSEQ multiplex PCR. The table has over 950,000 clones, roughly 77% seen once. Study results and limitations: Larger estimated richness was generally recorded for naive subsets relative to memory subsets. Inspection by rarefaction showed sorted-subset sequencing to be incomplete despite large depth.

Germline lookup yields CDR1 SGHAT and CDR2 FQNNGV. CDR3 length: 14 residues. V gave up 1 base and J gave up 4 bases, with 10 bases separating them. Notes on this clone: Its specificity is unknown.

This TCR was recovered from a man aged 18 to 29 in good health. Some clones in this sample may be carry-over from other donors' samples. Sample: memory CD4+ T cells from PBMCs. Subset reported: CD45RA-negative fraction. The chain couples TRBV11-2 to TRBJ1-1, with a tentative D call TRBD1 (6 bases). CDR3: CASSLVGQFTEAFF. CDR3 DNA sequence: TGTGCCAGCAGCTTAGTAGGACAGTTCACTGAAGCTTTCTTT.